This T cell receptor beta chain was observed in a study of T cell changes during pregnancy in multiple sclerosis. Only in-frame clones appear in the TCRdb table, and some are missing; sequencing was by immunoSEQ multiplex PCR. The profile shows fewer than 60,000 clones, approximately 90% of them singletons. Germline V gene data show CDR1 as LNHDA and CDR2 as SQIVND (reference sequence). Trimming stripped 4 bases from V and 2 bases from J, with 8 bases between. CDR3 length: 13 amino acids. The chain is built from TRBV19 and TRBJ1-1; D gene ambiguous. The sequencing used peripheral blood, collected after pregnancy. The sequence derives from a female donor in good health, enrolled as a control in a pregnancy study. The CDR3 coding sequence is TGTGCCAGTAGTAAAAAGACAAACACTGAAGCTTTCTTT. It translates to CASSKKTNTEAFF.